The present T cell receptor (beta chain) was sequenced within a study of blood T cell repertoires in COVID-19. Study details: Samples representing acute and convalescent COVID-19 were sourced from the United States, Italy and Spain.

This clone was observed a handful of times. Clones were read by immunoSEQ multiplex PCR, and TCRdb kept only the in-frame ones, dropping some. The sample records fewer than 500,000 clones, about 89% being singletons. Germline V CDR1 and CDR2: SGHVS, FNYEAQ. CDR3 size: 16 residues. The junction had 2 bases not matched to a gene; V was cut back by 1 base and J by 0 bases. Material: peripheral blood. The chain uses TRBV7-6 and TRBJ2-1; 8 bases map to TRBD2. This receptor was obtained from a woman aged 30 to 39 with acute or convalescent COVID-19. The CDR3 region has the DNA TGTGCCAGCAGCTTAGTGAGCGGGAGCTCCTACAATGAGCAGTTCTTC. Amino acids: CASSLVSGSSYNEQFF.